Shown below are 29 T cell receptor beta chains from a single sample sequenced in a study of blood T cells in healthy people across ages. The use of a sample-barcoded 5' primer and a J-beta primer mix characterized a second PCR of roughly 6 to 11 cycles. TCRdb independently ran MiXCR on the 5' RACE reads; one entry per CDR3 protein. The profile covers about 1,500,000 distinct CDR3 sequences, with 35% to 45% appearing a single time and 7% to 9.5% taken by the ten largest. Sequencing used blood. These receptors originate from a woman under 30 in good health.

J is TRBJ2-7 and V is TRBV6-1, with a tentative D call TRBD1 (6 bases). Germline V gene sequence: CDR1 MNHNS, CDR2 SASEGT. V was trimmed by 8 bases and J by 0 bases, leaving 14 bases between them. The CDR3 totals 14 residues. Here the CDR3 DNA reads TGTGCCAGCCGGGTACAGGGTCACTCCTACGAGCAGTACTTC. Its protein product is CASRVQGHSYEQYF.

This clonotype was observed many times. The chain employs TRBV5-1 and TRBJ2-5; 7 bases fit TRBD1. CDR1 and CDR2 from the germline V gene are SGHRS and YFSETQ. The CDR3 sequence is 15 residues long. V lost 6 bases to trimming and J lost 5 bases; unmatched junction nucleotides: 13. The CDR3 sequence is CASTRTGTAKETQYF. The CDR3 DNA reads as TGCGCCAGCACCCGAACCGGGACAGCAAAGGAGACCCAGTACTTC.

This CDR3 reads CASSTEDREANYGYTF. The DNA of the CDR3 is TGTGCCAGCAGTACCGAAGACAGGGAAGCTAACTATGGCTACACCTTC. The rearrangement uses TRBV6-1 and TRBJ1-2, with TRBD1 identical over 7 bases. The germline CDR1 and CDR2 sequences are MNHNS and SASEGT. The CDR3 runs 16 residues. V gave up 5 bases and J gave up 0 bases; unmatched junction bases: 9.

This clonotype was picked up one time. Sequence at one end of the junction differs from germline and may be a read error. The J gene is TRBJ2-2, the V gene TRBV7-2, with a possible D match to TRBD2 (6 bases). The CDR3 is made up of 14 amino acids. Germline V gene sequence: CDR1 SGHTA, CDR2 FQGNSA. Written as DNA, the CDR3 is TGTGCCAGCAGCTTGGATCATAACACCGGGGGGCTGTTTTTT. Its translation: CASSLDHNTGGLFF.

Comments on this clonotype: A much larger clone sits a single nucleotide away, making a read error possible. The V call is TRBV29-1, the J call TRBJ2-1; D unresolved. This CDR3 has 11 residues. Germline V gene lookup returns CDR1 SQVTM and CDR2 ANQGSEA. Here the CDR3 DNA reads TGCAGCGTTGAGCCGTTCAATGGGCAGTTCTTC. Translated, it gives CSVEPFNGQFF.

The chain uses TRBV20-1 and TRBJ2-3; perhaps TRBD2 as D (5 bases). From germline, CDR1 is DFQATT and CDR2 SNEGSKA (reference sequence). V lost 5 bases and J 2 bases, leaving 17 bases between the germline ends. The CDR3 extends over 15 amino acids. The DNA for the CDR3 is TGCAGTGCTCGCCGGCCAGCGGTCAACACAGATACGCAGTATTTT. The encoded protein is CSARRPAVNTDTQYF.

This rearrangement joins TRBV28 to TRBJ2-5; D perhaps matches TRBD2 (6 bases). Germline CDR1 is MDHEN and CDR2 is SYDVKM. V shed 3 bases and J shed 2 bases, with 10 bases lying between them. This CDR3 is built from 14 residues. The CDR3 nucleotides read TGTGCCAGCAGTTTTGCGGGGATTCAAGAGACCCAGTACTTC. Amino acid sequence: CASSFAGIQETQYF.

CDR3 bases: TGTGCCAGCATTCAGGATCCGAACACTGAAGCTTTCTTT. It is translated as CASIQDPNTEAFF. This sequence joins TRBV6-5 and TRBJ1-1; D is ambiguous. The CDR3 is 13 residues long. V shed 7 bases and J shed 1 base, with 10 bases lying between them. Germline V CDR1 and CDR2: MNHEY, SVGAGI.

This rearrangement joins TRBV28 to TRBJ1-1; 7 nucleotides line up with TRBD1. Germline CDR1 reads MDHEN; CDR2 reads SYDVKM. Trimming cost V 11 bases and J 5 bases; bases outside gene matches: 14. This CDR3 contains 14 residues. CDR3 DNA sequence: TGTGCCCGCAACCCGGGGGACAGAGGTACTGAAGCTTTCTTT. This encodes CARNPGDRGTEAFF.

This clonotype was recorded a few times. The rearrangement links TRBV19 to TRBJ1-1; D ambiguous. This CDR3 has 14 residues. Trimming took off 6 bases at V and 0 bases at J, with 11 bases between the two ends. Germline assignment: CDR1 LNHDA and CDR2 SQIVND (reference sequence). CDR3 in DNA: TGTGCCAGTAGCCCGCCGGGTATGAACACTGAAGCTTTCTTT. Its protein is CASSPPGMNTEAFF.

The V and J genes are TRBV4-2 and TRBJ2-3; 11 bases map to TRBD2. Per germline, CDR1 LGHNA and CDR2 YNFKEQ. The CDR3 contains 18 residues. The V segment lost 0 bases and the J segment 5 bases; nucleotides outside the gene matches: 10. The CDR3, as DNA: TGTGCCAGCAGCCAAGACCATAGCGGGGGGGCGGTAGGAGATACGCAGTATTTT. It is translated as CASSQDHSGGAVGDTQYF.

The table lists this clonotype with a few counts. The V gene is TRBV20-1, the J gene TRBJ1-2; D gene ambiguous. Trimming removed 3 bases from V and 0 bases from J, with 8 bases in between. CDR1 and CDR2 from the germline V gene are DFQATT and SNEGSKA (reference sequence). CDR3 length equals 13 residues. The CDR3 is CSARTPPNYGYTF. As DNA, the CDR3 is TGCAGTGCTAGGACTCCCCCTAACTATGGCTACACCTTC.

This chain links TRBV6-1 with TRBJ1-2; D is ambiguous. From germline, CDR1 is MNHNS and CDR2 SASEGT. The V gene lost 7 bases and the J gene lost 2 bases, with 23 bases spanning the gap. The CDR3 spans 17 residues. The CDR3: CASTLGQAGGRNYGYTF. Here the CDR3 DNA reads TGTGCCAGCACCCTGGGCCAGGCAGGCGGTCGGAACTATGGCTACACCTTC.

This sequence joins TRBV3-1 and TRBJ2-5; D is uncertain. This CDR3 is 15 amino acids long. Germline CDR1 and CDR2: LGHDT and YNNKEL (reference sequence). The germline V and J ends were trimmed by 3 bases and 2 bases, with 13 bases remaining between them. CDR3 DNA: TGTGCCAGCAGCCACACGGAGCTTTCGCAAGAGACCCAGTACTTC. Its translation is CASSHTELSQETQYF.

The V gene is TRBV15, the J gene TRBJ2-5, with 7 bases identical to TRBD1. Trimming removed 2 bases from V and 1 base from J; junction bases left unmatched: 4. This CDR3 is built from 15 residues. The germline gives CDR1 LNHNV, CDR2 YYDKDF (reference sequence). As DNA, the CDR3 is TGTGCCACCAGCAGACGGGACAGTCTCCAAGAGACCCAGTACTTC. This gives the protein CATSRRDSLQETQYF.

The J gene is TRBJ2-4, the V gene TRBV6-5; D possibly matches TRBD1 or TRBD2 (5 bases each). There are 11 residues in the CDR3. CDR1 is MNHEY, CDR2 SVGAGI, per germline. V lost 7 bases, J lost 5 bases, and 6 bases lay in between. In DNA form, the CDR3 reads TGTGCCAGCATGGGGGAAAACATTCAGTACTTC. It encodes CASMGENIQYF.

This clonotype was counted between two and nine times. V gene TRBV27 combines with J gene TRBJ2-4, with D possibly being TRBD1 or TRBD2 (6 bases each). The CDR3 sequence is 13 residues long. The V and J ends lost 6 bases and 9 bases respectively, with 15 bases between them. In germline, CDR1 is MNHEY, CDR2 SMNVEV (reference sequence). The CDR3 reads CASSDRRGSIQYF. In DNA form, the CDR3 reads TGTGCCAGCAGCGACAGGAGGGGGAGCATTCAGTACTTC.

The chain links TRBV10-3 to TRBJ2-2; 9 bases align to TRBD2. CDR1 and CDR2 from the germline V gene are ENHRY and SYGVKD. The CDR3 is 16 residues long. Trimming cost V 3 bases and J 7 bases; bases outside gene matches: 9. CDR3: CAISDLVAGVNGELFF. CDR3 DNA sequence: TGTGCCATCAGTGATTTGGTAGCGGGGGTTAACGGGGAGCTGTTTTTT.

This chain links TRBV4-1 with TRBJ2-3, with TRBD2 as a possible D gene (5 bases). Germline V gene data show CDR1 as MGHRA and CDR2 as YSYEKL. V was cut by 0 bases and J by 5 bases, with 15 bases left in between. CDR3 length: 16 amino acids. CDR3 nucleotide sequence: TGCGCCAGCAGCCAAGATCTTCCCCACGGGAAAGATACGCAGTATTTT. This sequence encodes CASSQDLPHGKDTQYF.

V usage is TRBV2 and J usage is TRBJ2-2; 7 bases fit TRBD2. Germline CDR1 is SNHLY and CDR2 is FYNNEI. This CDR3 contains 12 residues. With V trimmed by 8 bases and J by 8 bases, 5 bases remained unmatched. CDR3 sequence: CASVSGGGELFF. The CDR3 nucleotides are TGTGCCAGCGTTTCGGGGGGAGGGGAGCTGTTTTTT. The full variable domain, in which reference TRBV2 and TRBJ2-2 provide the parts outside the CDR3, is EPEVTQTPSHQVTQMGQEVILRCVPISNHLYFYWYRQILGQKVEFLVSFYNNEISEKSEIFDDQFSVERPDGSNFTLKIRSTKLEDSAMYFCASVSGGGELFFGEGSRLTVL.

This clonotype has only a few counts. The V call is TRBV30, the J call TRBJ2-6, with D possibly being TRBD2 (6 bases). CDR3 length equals 14 residues. The germline V and J ends were trimmed by 2 bases and 7 bases, with 12 bases remaining between them. Germline loops: CDR1 GTSNPN, CDR2 SVGIG (reference sequence). The CDR3 reads CAWSLGGSANVLTF. In nucleotides, the CDR3 is TGTGCCTGGAGTCTCGGGGGTAGTGCCAACGTCCTGACTTTC.

This chain connects TRBV7-6 to TRBJ2-1, with 8 bases lining up with TRBD2. This CDR3 region has 16 residues. Germline V gives CDR1 SGHVS, CDR2 FNYEAQ. The V gene end was trimmed by 2 bases and the J gene end by 3 bases; junction bases not matched to a gene: 6. The CDR3 bases are TGTGCCAGCAGCTTATCGCCTAGCGGGCACTACAATGAGCAGTTCTTC. Encoded protein: CASSLSPSGHYNEQFF.

The chain employs TRBV25-1 and TRBJ2-2; 7 bases are shared with TRBD2. This CDR3 spans 15 amino acids. Germline CDR1 and CDR2: MGHDK and SYGVNS. With 3 bases clipped from V and 6 bases from J, the junction kept 7 bases outside the gene matches. CDR3 region: CASSDSGKNAGELFF. CDR3 in DNA: TGTGCCAGCAGTGACAGCGGGAAAAACGCCGGGGAGCTGTTTTTT.

The sample holds one count of this clonotype. The chain employs TRBV14 and TRBJ2-3, with a possible D match to TRBD1 (5 bases). The CDR3 is made up of 18 amino acids. Between the trimmed V and J ends, which lost 6 bases and 2 bases, there was a span of 24 bases. In germline, CDR1 is SGHDN, CDR2 FVKESK. The CDR3 sequence is CASSRTFQGPAPTDTQYF. CDR3 DNA: TGTGCCAGCAGTCGAACGTTCCAGGGCCCGGCGCCCACAGATACGCAGTATTTT.

The rearrangement joins TRBV29-1 to TRBJ2-7; 7 bases agree with TRBD1. Germline lookup yields CDR1 SQVTM and CDR2 ANQGSEA. This CDR3 has 14 amino acids. J was trimmed by 1 base and V by 4 bases; bases with no gene match: 7. The CDR3: CSVAGRQGSYEQYF. CDR3 nucleotide sequence: TGCAGCGTTGCAGGGAGACAGGGTTCCTACGAGCAGTACTTC.

This clonotype has more than one count but fewer than ten. V usage is TRBV2 and J usage is TRBJ2-7, with 9 bases identical to TRBD1. Germline CDR1 SNHLY, CDR2 FYNNEI. CDR3 length: 14 residues. V was pared by 7 bases and J by 5 bases, with 9 bases of the junction left unmatched. The CDR3 protein is CASTTTGGLNEQYF. As DNA, the CDR3 is TGTGCCAGCACCACGACAGGGGGACTCAACGAGCAGTACTTC.

J is TRBJ2-4 and V is TRBV12-3 or TRBV12-4; D tentatively reads TRBD1 or TRBD2 (5 bases each). Trimming removed 5 bases from V and 5 bases from J, with 13 bases in between. The CDR3 loop spans 14 amino acids. The CDR3 sequence is CASSVEGIENIQYF. The CDR3 bases are TGTGCCAGCAGTGTAGAGGGGATCGAAAACATTCAGTACTTC.

This rearrangement joins TRBV30 to TRBJ1-2; 12 positions match TRBD1. In germline, CDR1 is GTSNPN, CDR2 SVGIG (reference sequence). The CDR3 is made up of 15 amino acids. The ends lost 0 bases at V and 8 bases at J; junction bases unmatched: 7. In nucleotides, the CDR3 is TGTGCCTGGAGTGTAAGGGACAGGGGGCCTCGCGGCTACACCTTC. Its translation: CAWSVRDRGPRGYTF.

V gene TRBV14 combines with J gene TRBJ2-7; no reliable D call. The V gene's germline CDR1 is SGHDN and CDR2 FVKESK. V lost 5 bases and J 0 bases, leaving 5 bases between the germline ends. The CDR3 length is 12 residues. Here the CDR3 DNA reads TGTGCCAGCAGCTGGGTCTCCTACGAGCAGTACTTC. Translation: CASSWVSYEQYF.